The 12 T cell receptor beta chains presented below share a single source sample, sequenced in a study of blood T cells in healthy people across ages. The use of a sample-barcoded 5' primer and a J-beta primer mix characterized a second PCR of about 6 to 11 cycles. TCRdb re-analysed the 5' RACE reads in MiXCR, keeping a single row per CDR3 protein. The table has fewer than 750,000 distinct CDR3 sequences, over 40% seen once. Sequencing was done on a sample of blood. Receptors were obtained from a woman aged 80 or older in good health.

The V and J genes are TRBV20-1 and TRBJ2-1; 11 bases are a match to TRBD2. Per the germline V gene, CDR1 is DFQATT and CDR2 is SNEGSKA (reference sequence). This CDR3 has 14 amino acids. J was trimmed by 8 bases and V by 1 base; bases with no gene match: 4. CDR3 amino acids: CSARVSGRADEQFF. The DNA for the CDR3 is TGCAGTGCTAGAGTTAGCGGGAGGGCCGATGAGCAGTTCTTC.

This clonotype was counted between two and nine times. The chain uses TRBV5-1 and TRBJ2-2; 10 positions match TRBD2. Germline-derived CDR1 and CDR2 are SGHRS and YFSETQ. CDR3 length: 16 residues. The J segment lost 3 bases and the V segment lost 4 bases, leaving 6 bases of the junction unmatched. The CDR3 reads CASSPPSGGDTGELFF. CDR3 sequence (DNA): TGCGCCAGCAGCCCTCCTAGCGGGGGAGACACCGGGGAGCTGTTTTTT.

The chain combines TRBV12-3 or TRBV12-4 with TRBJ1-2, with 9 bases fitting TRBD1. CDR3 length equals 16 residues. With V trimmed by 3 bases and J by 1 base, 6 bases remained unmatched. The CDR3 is CASSFYATGGNYGYTF. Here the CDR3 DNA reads TGTGCCAGCAGTTTTTACGCGACAGGGGGTAACTATGGCTACACCTTC.

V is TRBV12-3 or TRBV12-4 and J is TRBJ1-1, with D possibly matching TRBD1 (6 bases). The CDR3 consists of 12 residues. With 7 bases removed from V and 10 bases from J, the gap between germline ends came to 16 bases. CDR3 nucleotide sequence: TGTGCCAGCATTCGGGACATTTCATCAGCTTTCTTT. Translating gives CASIRDISSAFF.

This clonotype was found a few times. The CDR3 nucleotides are TGTGCCACCAGCAGAGAGAGCGGGAGTATGGGAGATACGCAGTATTTT. Its translation: CATSRESGSMGDTQYF. This chain joins TRBV15 and TRBJ2-3, with 8 bases identical to TRBD2. The length of the CDR3 is 16 residues. The V segment lost 0 bases and the J segment 5 bases; nucleotides outside the gene matches: 7. The germline CDR1 and CDR2 sequences are LNHNV and YYDKDF (reference sequence).

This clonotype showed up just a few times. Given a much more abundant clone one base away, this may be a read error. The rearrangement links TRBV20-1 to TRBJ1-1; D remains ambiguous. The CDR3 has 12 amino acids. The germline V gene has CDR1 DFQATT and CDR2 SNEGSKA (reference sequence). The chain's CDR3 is CSASVRLTGAFF. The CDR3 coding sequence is TGCAGTGCTAGTGTGCGACTCACTGGAGCTTTCTTT.

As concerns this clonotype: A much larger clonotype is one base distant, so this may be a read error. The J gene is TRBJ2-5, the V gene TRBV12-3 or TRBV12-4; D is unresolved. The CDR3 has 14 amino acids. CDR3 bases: TGTGCCAGCAGAACTGCTATTTACCAAGAGACCCGGTACTTC. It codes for CASRTAIYQETRYF.

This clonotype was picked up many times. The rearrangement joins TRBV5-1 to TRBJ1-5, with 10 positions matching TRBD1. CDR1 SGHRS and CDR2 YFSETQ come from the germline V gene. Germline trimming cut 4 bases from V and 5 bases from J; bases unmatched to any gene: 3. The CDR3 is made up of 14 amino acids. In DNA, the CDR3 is TGCGCCAGCAGCCCGGACAGGGGGGATCAGCCCCAGCATTTT. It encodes CASSPDRGDQPQHF.

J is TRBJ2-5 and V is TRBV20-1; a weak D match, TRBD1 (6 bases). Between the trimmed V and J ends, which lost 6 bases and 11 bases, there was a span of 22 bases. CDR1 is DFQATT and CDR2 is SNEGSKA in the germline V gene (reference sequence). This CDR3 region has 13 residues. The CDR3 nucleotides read TGCAGTGCCCGCATGGACAGATACAATGAGCAGTACTTC. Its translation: CSARMDRYNEQYF.

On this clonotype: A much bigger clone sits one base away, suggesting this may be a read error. This CDR3 reads CASTTLAGEYNEQYF. As DNA, the CDR3 is TGTGCCAGCACCACCTTAGCGGGGGAGTACAATGAGCAGTACTTC. The chain has TRBV6-2 or TRBV6-3 and TRBJ2-4; 9 nucleotides agree with TRBD2. The CDR3 runs to 15 residues. The V and J ends lost 7 bases and 13 bases, in that order; junction bases with no gene match: 17. Germline-derived CDR1 and CDR2 are MNHEY and SVGEGT.

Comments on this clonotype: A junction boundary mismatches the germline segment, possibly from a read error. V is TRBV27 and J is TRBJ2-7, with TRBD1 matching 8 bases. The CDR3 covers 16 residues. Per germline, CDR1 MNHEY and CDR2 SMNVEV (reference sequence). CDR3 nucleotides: TGTACCAGCAGTTTATCAAGGGGGACAGGTACCTACGAGCAGTACTTC. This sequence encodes CTSSLSRGTGTYEQYF.

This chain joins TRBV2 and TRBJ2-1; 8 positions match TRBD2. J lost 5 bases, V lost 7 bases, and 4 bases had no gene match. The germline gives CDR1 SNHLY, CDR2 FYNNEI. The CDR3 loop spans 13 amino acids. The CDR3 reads CASKEREHNEQFF. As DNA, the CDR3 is TGTGCCAGCAAGGAGCGGGAGCACAATGAGCAGTTCTTC.